This TCR beta chain was sequenced in a study of shared T cell receptors in the human thymus. Method: immunoSEQ multiplex PCR; TCRdb's copy keeps in-frame clones and lacks some. This table holds over 65,000 clones, roughly 96% found once. The sequencing sample was made of thymocytes. The receptor was isolated from a human donor.

CDR3 loop: CASSPRVAGGPLSDTQYF. The CDR3 nucleotides read TGTGCCAGCAGCCCCCGTGTAGCGGGGGGGCCCTTGTCCGATACGCAGTATTTT. The chain links TRBV4-2 to TRBJ2-3, with 11 bases aligning to TRBD2. Trimming removed 4 bases from V and 6 bases from J; junction bases left unmatched: 15. CDR1 and CDR2 from the germline V gene are LGHNA and YNFKEQ. The CDR3 totals 18 residues.